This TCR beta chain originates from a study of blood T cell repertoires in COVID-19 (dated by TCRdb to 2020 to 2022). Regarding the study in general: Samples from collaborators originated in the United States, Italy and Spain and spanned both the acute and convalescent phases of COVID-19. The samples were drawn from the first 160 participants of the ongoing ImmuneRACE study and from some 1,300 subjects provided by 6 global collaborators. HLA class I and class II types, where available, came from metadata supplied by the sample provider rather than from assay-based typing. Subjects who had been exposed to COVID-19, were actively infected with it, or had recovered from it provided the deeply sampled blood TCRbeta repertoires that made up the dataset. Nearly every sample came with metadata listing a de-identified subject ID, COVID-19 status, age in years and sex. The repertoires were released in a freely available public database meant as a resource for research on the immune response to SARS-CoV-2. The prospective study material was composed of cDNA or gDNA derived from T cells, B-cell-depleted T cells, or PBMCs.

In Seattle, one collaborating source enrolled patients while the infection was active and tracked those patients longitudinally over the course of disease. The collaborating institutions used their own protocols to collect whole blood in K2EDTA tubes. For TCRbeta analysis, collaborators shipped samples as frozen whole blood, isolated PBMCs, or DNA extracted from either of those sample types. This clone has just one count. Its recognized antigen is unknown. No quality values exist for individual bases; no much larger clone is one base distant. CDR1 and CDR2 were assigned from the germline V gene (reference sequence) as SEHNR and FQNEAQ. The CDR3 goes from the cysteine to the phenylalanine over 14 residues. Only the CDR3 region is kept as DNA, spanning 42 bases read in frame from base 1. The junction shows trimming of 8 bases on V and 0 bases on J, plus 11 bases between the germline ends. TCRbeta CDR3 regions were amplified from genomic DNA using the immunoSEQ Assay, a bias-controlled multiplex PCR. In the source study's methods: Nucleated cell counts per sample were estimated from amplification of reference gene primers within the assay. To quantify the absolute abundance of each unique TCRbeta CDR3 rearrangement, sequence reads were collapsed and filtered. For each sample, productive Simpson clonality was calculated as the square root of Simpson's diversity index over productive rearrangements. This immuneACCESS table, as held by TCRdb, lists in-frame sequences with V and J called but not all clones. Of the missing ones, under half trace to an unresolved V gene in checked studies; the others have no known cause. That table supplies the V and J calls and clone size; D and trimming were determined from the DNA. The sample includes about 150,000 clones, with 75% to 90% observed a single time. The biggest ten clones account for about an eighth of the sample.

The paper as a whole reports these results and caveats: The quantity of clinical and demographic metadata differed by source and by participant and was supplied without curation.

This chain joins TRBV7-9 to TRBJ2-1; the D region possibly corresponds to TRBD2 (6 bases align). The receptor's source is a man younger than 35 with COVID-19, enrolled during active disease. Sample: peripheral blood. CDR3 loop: CASRRDPSYNEQFF. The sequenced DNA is TGTGCCAGCCGGAGGGACCCCTCCTACAATGAGCAGTTCTTC. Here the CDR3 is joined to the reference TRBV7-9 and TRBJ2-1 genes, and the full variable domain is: DTGVSQNPRHKITKRGQNVTFRCDPISEHNRLYWYRQTLGQGPEFLTYFQNEAQLEKSRLLSDRFSAERPKGSFSTLEIQRTEQGDSAMYLCASRRDPSYNEQFFGPGTRLTVL.